These 30 T cell receptor beta chains came from one sample sequenced in a study of beta chain features in type 1 diabetes. Expressed TCRB transcripts were sequenced because the isolated RNA had all been reverse transcribed beforehand. Only in-frame clones appear in the TCRdb table, and some are missing; sequencing was by immunoSEQ multiplex PCR. The sample yields roughly 150,000 clones, 11% seen once. The sequencing sample was made of central memory CD4+ T cells from blood. The receptors come from a man between 18 and 29 years old in good health.

This clone was seen only a few times. The rearrangement links TRBV4-3 to TRBJ2-3, with D tentatively TRBD1 (6 bases). Trimming removed 0 bases from V and 2 bases from J, with 15 bases in between. The germline gives CDR1 LGHNA, CDR2 YSLEER. The CDR3 has 17 residues. CDR3 sequence: CASSQDLPDSYTDTQYF. Written as DNA, the CDR3 is TGCGCCAGCAGCCAAGATCTTCCGGACAGCTACACAGATACGCAGTATTTT.

The chain recombines TRBV29-1 with TRBJ2-3; 10 bases are shared with TRBD2. CDR3 length: 15 residues. Trimming at V came to 6 bases and at J to 2 bases, leaving 8 bases not matched to a gene. Per the germline V gene, CDR1 is SQVTM and CDR2 is ANQGSEA. The CDR3 region is CSVHPSGGSTDTQYF. CDR3 coding DNA: TGCAGCGTCCACCCTAGCGGGGGCTCCACAGATACGCAGTATTTT.

This clone turned up a few times. This chain links TRBV27 with TRBJ2-3, with 12 bases fitting TRBD1. Germline CDR1 is MNHEY and CDR2 is SMNVEV (reference sequence). The ends lost 5 bases at V and 4 bases at J; junction bases unmatched: 4. This CDR3 spans 15 amino acids. The CDR3 here is CASSVGTGGADTQYF. The CDR3 DNA reads TGTGCCAGCAGTGTCGGGACAGGGGGCGCAGATACGCAGTATTTT.

This clone was recorded a few times. This chain uses TRBV2 with TRBJ1-3; 7 bases align to TRBD1. V trimming: 7 bases; J trimming: 4 bases; junction bases outside the gene matches: 4. Germline-derived CDR1 and CDR2 are SNHLY and FYNNEI. This CDR3 spans 13 amino acids. CDR3 residues: CASTRGQGNTIYF. CDR3 sequence (DNA): TGTGCCAGCACCAGGGGACAGGGAAACACCATATATTTT. The whole variable domain, filled in from reference TRBV2 and TRBJ1-3, reads EPEVTQTPSHQVTQMGQEVILRCVPISNHLYFYWYRQILGQKVEFLVSFYNNEISEKSEIFDDQFSVERPDGSNFTLKIRSTKLEDSAMYFCASTRGQGNTIYFGEGSWLTVV.

The chain recombines TRBV9 with TRBJ2-1; TRBD2 aligns across 8 bases. CDR1 is SGDLS, CDR2 YYNGEE, per germline. This CDR3 has 16 residues. V shed 3 bases and J 3 bases; nucleotides not matched to a gene: 8. Written as DNA, the CDR3 is TGTGCCAGCAGCGGCCGGGCGGGGGGCCTCTACAATGAGCAGTTCTTC. Protein: CASSGRAGGLYNEQFF. Variable domain in full (rest from reference TRBV9 and TRBJ2-1): DSGVTQTPKHLITATGQRVTLRCSPRSGDLSVYWYQQSLDQGLQFLIQYYNGEERAKGNILERFSAQQFPDLHSELNLSSLELGDSALYFCASSGRAGGLYNEQFFGPGTRLTVL.

In its sample, this clone was seen many times. The rearrangement links TRBV28 to TRBJ2-1; 8 nucleotides agree with TRBD2. Germline V gene sequence: CDR1 MDHEN, CDR2 SYDVKM. V was clipped by 7 bases and J by 6 bases; unmatched bases: 14. The CDR3 spans 16 residues. This chain's CDR3 is CASTRSSGTPGNEQFF. The CDR3 DNA is TGTGCCAGCACTCGGAGTAGCGGGACGCCGGGCAATGAGCAGTTCTTC.

The rearrangement joins TRBV6-5 to TRBJ2-1; the D is unclear. V dropped 5 bases and J dropped 10 bases, with 12 bases sitting between them. From germline, CDR1 is MNHEY and CDR2 SVGAGI. CDR3 length: 12 amino acids. The CDR3 sequence: CASSPSRTEQFF. The CDR3 bases are TGTGCCAGCAGTCCATCCCGAACGGAGCAGTTCTTC.

The chain carries TRBV7-9 and TRBJ2-3, with D perhaps matching TRBD1 (6 bases). Germline lookup yields CDR1 SEHNR and CDR2 FQNEAQ (reference sequence). This CDR3 is 16 amino acids long. The germline V and J ends were trimmed by 5 bases and 2 bases, with 17 bases remaining between them. The DNA of the CDR3 is TGTGCCAGCAGCCCCAACCCAGGGGAATACACAGATACGCAGTATTTT. Its translation: CASSPNPGEYTDTQYF.

Only a few counts were recorded for this clone. J is TRBJ1-6 and V is TRBV7-3; weak D call: TRBD1 (6 bases). The germline V and J ends were trimmed by 4 bases and 11 bases, with 12 bases remaining between them. CDR1 SGHTA and CDR2 FQGTGA come from the germline V gene. CDR3 length: 13 amino acids. CDR3 residues: CASSWDTGTPLHF. CDR3 DNA: TGTGCCAGCAGCTGGGACACAGGGACACCCCTCCACTTT.

This clone was observed a handful of times. In DNA form, the CDR3 reads TGTGCCAGCAGCTTCTCCTCGACAGCCGGGGAGCTGTTTTTT. It yields the protein CASSFSSTAGELFF. J is TRBJ2-2 and V is TRBV9, with a tentative D call TRBD1 (5 bases). The V and J ends lost 4 bases and 6 bases respectively, with 13 bases between them. The germline V gene has CDR1 SGDLS and CDR2 YYNGEE. The CDR3 runs to 14 residues. The full variable domain, completed using reference TRBV9 and TRBJ2-2, is DSGVTQTPKHLITATGQRVTLRCSPRSGDLSVYWYQQSLDQGLQFLIQYYNGEERAKGNILERFSAQQFPDLHSELNLSSLELGDSALYFCASSFSSTAGELFFGEGSRLTVL.

The chain employs TRBV7-2 and TRBJ1-5; D is unresolved. CDR3 length: 15 residues. Looked up from germline, CDR1 is SGHTA and CDR2 is FQGNSA. Trimming left V 1 base short and J 3 bases short, with 10 bases between. This chain's CDR3 is CASSLVTGFNQPQHF. CDR3 nucleotide sequence: TGTGCCAGCAGCTTAGTAACTGGTTTCAATCAGCCCCAGCATTTT. Complete variable domain (other parts from reference TRBV7-2 and TRBJ1-5): GAGVSQSPSNKVTEKGKDVELRCDPISGHTALYWYRQSLGQGLEFLIYFQGNSAPDKSGLPSDRFSAERTGGSVSTLTIQRTQQEDSAVYLCASSLVTGFNQPQHFGDGTRLSIL.

The chain combines TRBV12-5 with TRBJ2-5; D unresolved. Germline V gene lookup returns CDR1 LGHNT and CDR2 FRNRAP. Trimming took 1 base from V and 4 from J, leaving 4 bases between them. The CDR3 contains 12 residues. The CDR3 DNA follows: TGTGCTAGTGGTTTGGGACCAGAGACCCAGTACTTC. This gives the protein CASGLGPETQYF.

This clone was observed at least ten times. CDR3 DNA: TGTGCCAGCAGTGCGACGGCCACCGGGGAGCTGTTTTTT. It codes for CASSATATGELFF. The chain recombines TRBV25-1 with TRBJ2-2; D remains ambiguous. Trimming left V 4 bases short and J 4 bases short, with 7 bases between. This CDR3 spans 13 amino acids. CDR1 is MGHDK, CDR2 SYGVNS, per germline.

In its sample, this clone was seen a few times. This sequence joins TRBV7-9 and TRBJ2-5, with D perhaps TRBD2 (6 bases). The germline V and J ends were trimmed by 4 bases and 2 bases, with 14 bases remaining between them. The germline V gene has CDR1 SEHNR and CDR2 FQNEAQ (reference sequence). The CDR3 sequence is 15 residues long. CDR3 nucleotide sequence: TGTGCCAGCAGCTCCAAGGGACTGACTCAAGAGACCCAGTACTTC. It is translated as CASSSKGLTQETQYF.

The genes are TRBV7-2 and TRBJ2-3, with D hard to call. This CDR3 spans 15 amino acids. CDR1 SGHTA and CDR2 FQGNSA come from the germline V gene. V dropped 2 bases and J dropped 2 bases, with 11 bases sitting between them. The CDR3 DNA reads TGTGCCAGCAGCTTAAGTTGGACCACCACAGATACGCAGTATTTT. As protein: CASSLSWTTTDTQYF. Together with reference TRBV7-2 and TRBJ2-3, the CDR3 gives the full variable domain: GAGVSQSPSNKVTEKGKDVELRCDPISGHTALYWYRQSLGQGLEFLIYFQGNSAPDKSGLPSDRFSAERTGGSVSTLTIQRTQQEDSAVYLCASSLSWTTTDTQYFGPGTRLTVL.

There are a few counts of this clone. V gene TRBV7-2 combines with J gene TRBJ2-4, with TRBD2 matching 8 bases. Per the germline V gene, CDR1 is SGHTA and CDR2 is FQGNSA. The CDR3 extends over 13 amino acids. The V and J ends lost 6 bases and 9 bases, in that order; junction bases with no gene match: 7. CDR3 nucleotide sequence: TGTGCCAGCAGTCAGACTAGCGTAGGCATTCAGTACTTC. This translates into CASSQTSVGIQYF.

The CDR3 is CSVERAQGLKTQYF. The CDR3 DNA follows: TGCAGCGTTGAACGAGCACAGGGATTGAAGACCCAGTACTTC. The V gene is TRBV29-1, the J gene TRBJ2-5; possibly TRBD1 for D (6 bases). The V gene lost 2 bases and the J gene lost 6 bases, with 16 bases spanning the gap. The CDR3 extends over 14 amino acids. The V gene's germline CDR1 is SQVTM and CDR2 ANQGSEA.

This clone came up a few times. The V call is TRBV30, the J call TRBJ2-7, with TRBD1 identical over 7 bases. The CDR3 spans 14 residues. Germline V gene data show CDR1 as GTSNPN and CDR2 as SVGIG (reference sequence). J lost 2 bases, V lost 0 bases, and 4 bases had no gene match. This chain's CDR3 is CAWSVLQGAYEQYF. The CDR3 bases are TGTGCCTGGAGTGTATTGCAGGGGGCCTACGAGCAGTACTTC.

For this clone: A much larger clone lies a single base off, so this may be a read error. This CDR3 is also generated by other DNA sequences in the sample. This chain uses TRBV5-4 with TRBJ2-5; D not certain. This CDR3 comprises 11 residues. Trimming took off 3 bases at V and 2 bases at J, with 2 bases between the two ends. Germline CDR1 reads SGHNT; CDR2 reads YYREEE (reference sequence). In DNA, the CDR3 is TGTGCCAGCAGCTCGCAAGAGACCCAGTACTTC. It specifies CASSSQETQYF.

The chain combines TRBV7-2 with TRBJ2-2, with D tentatively TRBD2 (5 bases). Germline values: CDR1 SGHTA, CDR2 FQGNSA. The germline V and J ends were trimmed by 5 bases and 7 bases, with 23 bases remaining between them. The CDR3 is made up of 17 amino acids. DNA for the CDR3: TGTGCCAGCAGCACTGCGGGTATCCTTAGCCGAGGCGGGGAGCTGTTTTTT. Translating it yields CASSTAGILSRGGELFF.

The chain employs TRBV29-1 and TRBJ1-5; no firm D call. Trimming shortened V by 6 bases and J by 0 bases, and 12 bases separated the two germline ends. Germline V gene lookup returns CDR1 SQVTM and CDR2 ANQGSEA. This CDR3 has 14 amino acids. This CDR3 reads CSVSPGNSNQPQHF. For the CDR3, the DNA is TGCAGCGTCTCACCTGGGAATAGCAATCAGCCCCAGCATTTT.

The CDR3 DNA is TGTGCCAGCAGTCCCGCAGGGAGACGGTTGGACAATGAGCAGTTCTTC. It translates to CASSPAGRRLDNEQFF. This chain links TRBV27 with TRBJ2-1; D might be TRBD1 or TRBD2, each matching 5 bases. Germline CDR1 MNHEY, CDR2 SMNVEV (reference sequence). The CDR3 has 16 amino acids. Trimming stripped 5 bases from V and 5 bases from J, with 19 bases between.

V and J are TRBV19 and TRBJ2-6, with 7 bases identical to TRBD1. V trimming: 6 bases; J trimming: 0 bases; junction bases outside the gene matches: 2. CDR3 length: 15 residues. Germline V gene data show CDR1 as LNHDA and CDR2 as SQIVND (reference sequence). The CDR3 DNA is TGTGCCAGTAGCGACAGGGCCTCTGGGGCCAACGTCCTGACTTTC. It translates to CASSDRASGANVLTF. Filled out from reference TRBV19 and TRBJ2-6, the complete variable domain reads DGGITQSPKYLFRKEGQNVTLSCEQNLNHDAMYWYRQDPGQGLRLIYYSQIVNDFQKGDIAEGYSVSREKKESFPLTVTSAQKNPTAFYLCASSDRASGANVLTFGAGSRLTVL.

This clone was detected a few times. This chain connects TRBV7-2 to TRBJ2-7; weak D call: TRBD1 (5 bases). V lost 1 base and J lost 0, with 7 bases in between. The CDR3 runs to 14 residues. CDR1 is SGHTA, CDR2 FQGNSA, per germline. The CDR3 DNA follows: TGTGCCAGCAGCTTAGGAACAGGCTCCTACGAGCAGTACTTC. Encoded protein: CASSLGTGSYEQYF. The full variable domain, with the rest looked up from reference TRBV7-2 and TRBJ2-7, is GAGVSQSPSNKVTEKGKDVELRCDPISGHTALYWYRQSLGQGLEFLIYFQGNSAPDKSGLPSDRFSAERTGGSVSTLTIQRTQQEDSAVYLCASSLGTGSYEQYFGPGTRLTVT.

Regarding this clone: The same CDR3 is also encoded by other DNA sequences in this sample. The chain employs TRBV7-2 and TRBJ2-7; TRBD2 is a possible D gene (5 bases). From germline, CDR1 is SGHTA and CDR2 FQGNSA. This CDR3 region has 14 residues. Trimming stripped 1 base from V and 3 bases from J, with 10 bases between. The CDR3 protein is CASSLGGSVYEQYF. The DNA for the CDR3 is TGTGCCAGCAGCTTAGGAGGGAGCGTCTACGAGCAGTACTTC.

V gene TRBV7-9 combines with J gene TRBJ2-6; D call uncertain. The germline CDR1 and CDR2 sequences are SEHNR and FQNEAQ (reference sequence). CDR3 size: 15 residues. Trimming shortened V by 3 bases and J by 2 bases, and 8 bases separated the two germline ends. CDR3 coding DNA: TGTGCCAGCAGCTTCACGTTAGCTGGGGCCAACGTCCTGACTTTC. Encoded protein: CASSFTLAGANVLTF.

The chain uses TRBV9 and TRBJ2-3; D perhaps matches TRBD2 (5 bases). The V gene lost 4 bases and the J gene lost 1 base, with 13 bases spanning the gap. The CDR3 runs 15 residues. Per the germline V gene, CDR1 is SGDLS and CDR2 is YYNGEE. As DNA, the CDR3 is TGTGCCAGCAGCCCCCCCGGGGTACGCACAGATACGCAGTATTTT. It is translated as CASSPPGVRTDTQYF.

This clone was seen many times. The chain links TRBV18 to TRBJ1-3; tentative D call: TRBD1 (6 bases). The V gene's germline CDR1 is KGHSH and CDR2 LQKENI. The CDR3 spans 16 residues. Trimming cost V 4 bases and J 2 bases, with 15 bases left between them. CDR3 residues: CASSQPRGIPGNTIYF. CDR3 nucleotides: TGTGCCAGCTCACAGCCCAGGGGAATCCCTGGAAACACCATATATTTT.

This clone was seen a few times. The rearrangement uses TRBV15 and TRBJ1-5; D perhaps matches TRBD1 (5 bases). Looked up from germline, CDR1 is LNHNV and CDR2 is YYDKDF (reference sequence). This CDR3 is built from 16 residues. Between the trimmed V and J ends, which lost 0 bases and 6 bases, there was a span of 15 bases. The chain's CDR3 is CATSRDTVMGRQPQHF. For the CDR3, the DNA is TGTGCCACCAGCAGAGATACAGTGATGGGGCGTCAGCCCCAGCATTTT.

This clone was counted at least ten times. J is TRBJ2-3 and V is TRBV29-1; TRBD2 aligns across 10 bases. Germline loops: CDR1 SQVTM, CDR2 ANQGSEA. Trimming took 6 bases from V and 2 from J; bases not matched to a gene: 5. This CDR3 is 14 amino acids long. CDR3 amino acids: CSVATSGITDTQYF. CDR3 nucleotide sequence: TGCAGCGTCGCCACTAGCGGGATCACAGATACGCAGTATTTT.